A selection of T cell receptor beta chains follows, all from one sample in a study of blood T cell repertoires in COVID-19. TCRdb keeps only in-frame clones here, not all; method: immunoSEQ multiplex PCR. The sample includes over 80,000 clones, 90% of them seen just once. Sequenced: peripheral blood. These receptors all stem from a man in his 60s with acute or convalescent COVID-19. Both conserved end residues are part of each CDR3. Fields, in order: J gene, D gene, V gene, clone size, CDR3 protein, CDR3 DNA. D genes are given only for firm matches. Rows give clone size only sometimes, using once, few, many, or a class for an expanded clone.

j_gene: TRBJ2-7
d_gene: .
v_gene: TRBV29-1
abundance: .
CDR3aa: CSVGGPPPGEQYF
CDR3nt: TGCAGCGTTGGAGGGCCTCCACCTGGCGAGCAGTACTTC

j_gene: TRBJ1-5
d_gene: .
v_gene: TRBV4-3
abundance: once
CDR3aa: CASSQGYVRVNSQPQHF
CDR3nt: TGCGCCAGCAGCCAAGGTTATGTCAGGGTAAACAGTCAGCCCCAGCATTTT

j_gene: TRBJ2-1
d_gene: TRBD2
v_gene: TRBV27
abundance: .
CDR3aa: CASSYLAGGAGNEQFF
CDR3nt: TGTGCCAGCAGTTACCTAGCGGGAGGGGCGGGCAATGAGCAGTTCTTC

j_gene: TRBJ1-2
d_gene: .
v_gene: TRBV5-4
abundance: .
CDR3aa: CASSSEISVNYGYTF
CDR3nt: TGTGCCAGCAGCTCCGAGATAAGCGTAAACTATGGCTACACCTTC

j_gene: TRBJ2-1
d_gene: .
v_gene: TRBV19
abundance: .
CDR3aa: CASSASGRYEQFF
CDR3nt: TGTGCCAGTAGTGCCAGCGGAAGGTATGAGCAGTTCTTC

j_gene: TRBJ1-4
d_gene: .
v_gene: TRBV6-1
abundance: .
CDR3aa: CASSDRGALLFF
CDR3nt: TGTGCCAGCAGTGATCGTGGGGCTCTGCTGTTTTTT

j_gene: TRBJ2-2
d_gene: .
v_gene: TRBV11-2
abundance: .
CDR3aa: CASSFGGGGTGELFF
CDR3nt: TGTGCCAGCAGCTTCGGGGGTGGAGGTACCGGGGAGCTGTTTTTT

j_gene: TRBJ2-3
d_gene: .
v_gene: TRBV5-1
abundance: .
CDR3aa: CASSSRRGDTQYF
CDR3nt: TGCGCCAGCAGCTCAAGGCGGGGAGATACGCAGTATTTT

j_gene: TRBJ2-3
d_gene: TRBD1
v_gene: TRBV7-3
abundance: .
CDR3aa: CASSAPGQGATQYF
CDR3nt: TGTGCCAGCAGCGCCCCGGGACAGGGAGCTACGCAGTATTTT

j_gene: TRBJ2-7
d_gene: .
v_gene: TRBV3-1/TRBV3-2
abundance: .
CDR3aa: CASSQGRLSYEQYF
CDR3nt: TGTGCCAGCAGCCAAGGGCGGCTCTCCTACGAGCAGTACTTC

j_gene: TRBJ1-1
d_gene: .
v_gene: TRBV6-5
abundance: .
CDR3aa: CASSYSNPNGEAFF
CDR3nt: TGTGCCAGCAGTTACTCGAACCCCAACGGTGAAGCTTTCTTT

j_gene: TRBJ2-4
d_gene: TRBD1
v_gene: TRBV2
abundance: .
CDR3aa: CASSDGTGGNIQYF
CDR3nt: TGTGCCAGCAGTGATGGGACAGGGGGGAACATTCAGTACTTC

j_gene: TRBJ2-6
d_gene: .
v_gene: TRBV7-3
abundance: .
CDR3aa: CASSLYQVNSGANVLTF
CDR3nt: TGTGCCAGCAGCTTATACCAGGTGAACTCTGGGGCCAACGTCCTGACTTTC

j_gene: TRBJ1-1
d_gene: .
v_gene: TRBV9
abundance: .
CDR3aa: CASSVSGSTEAFF
CDR3nt: TGTGCCAGCAGCGTAAGTGGGAGCACTGAAGCTTTCTTT

j_gene: TRBJ1-1
d_gene: .
v_gene: TRBV20-1
abundance: .
CDR3aa: CSARAGTGAFF
CDR3nt: TGCAGTGCTAGAGCCGGGACTGGGGCTTTCTTT

j_gene: TRBJ2-1
d_gene: .
v_gene: TRBV11-1
abundance: .
CDR3aa: CASTQTGAGYYNEQFF
CDR3nt: TGTGCCAGCACCCAAACGGGTGCAGGGTACTACAATGAGCAGTTCTTC